Below are 18 T cell receptor beta chains sequenced from a single sample in a study of long-term antiretroviral therapy in people with HIV. A v3.0 immunoSEQ assay was performed at survey level. Sequencing was performed with immunoSEQ multiplex PCR; in TCRdb, only in-frame clones are kept and a portion is missing. This sample carries approximately 10,000 clones, 76% of them seen once, and the ten largest clones take roughly 19%. The material sequenced was unsorted PBMCs, taken at the start of antiretroviral therapy, before treatment. These receptors all come from a man aged 25-45 years with HIV.

V and J are TRBV27 and TRBJ1-4, with 10 bases identical to TRBD1. With V trimmed by 5 bases and J by 3 bases, 3 bases remained unmatched. Per germline, CDR1 MNHEY and CDR2 SMNVEV (reference sequence). This CDR3 has 15 amino acids. In DNA, the CDR3 is TGTGCCAGCAGTCTGGACAGGGGGGCTAATGAAAAACTGTTTTTT. It translates to CASSLDRGANEKLFF.

The gene calls are TRBV30 and TRBJ2-7; possibly TRBD1 or TRBD2 for D (6 bases each). This CDR3 is built from 12 residues. From germline, CDR1 is GTSNPN and CDR2 SVGIG (reference sequence). The V end was cut by 0 bases, the J end by 6 bases, with 9 bases between. The CDR3 coding sequence is TGTGCCTGGAGTGTACGGGGGCGCGAGCAGTACTTC. Amino acids: CAWSVRGREQYF.

This clone was found a few times. The rearrangement links TRBV2 to TRBJ2-1, with D perhaps matching TRBD1 or TRBD2 (5 bases each). Looked up from germline, CDR1 is SNHLY and CDR2 is FYNNEI. Trimming removed 10 bases at V and 7 bases at J, with 17 bases between. This CDR3 contains 13 residues. CDR3 in amino acids: CAIVREWGNEQFF. The CDR3 DNA reads TGTGCCATTGTTAGGGAGTGGGGGAATGAGCAGTTCTTC.

By share of the sample, this clone is medium-sized. The chain uses TRBV10-3 and TRBJ2-2, with 7 bases matching TRBD1. Germline V gives CDR1 ENHRY, CDR2 SYGVKD. The CDR3 runs to 14 residues. After removal of 8 bases from V and 4 bases from J, the junction contained 7 bases not matched to a gene. In DNA, the CDR3 is TGTGCCATCCAAGACGGGACAGTCACCGGGGAGCTGTTTTTT. Translated, it gives CAIQDGTVTGELFF.

The genes are TRBV7-6 and TRBJ1-4; D remains unclear. The CDR3 sequence is 13 residues long. V was pared by 5 bases and J by 11 bases, with 15 bases between. CDR1 is SGHVS, CDR2 FNYEAQ, per germline. The CDR3, as DNA: TGTGCCAGCAGCCCCGGGTTAAATTCGAAACTGTTTTTT. Protein: CASSPGLNSKLFF.

J is TRBJ1-1 and V is TRBV10-3, with D maybe TRBD1 (6 bases). Between the trimmed V and J ends, which lost 4 bases and 4 bases, there was a span of 10 bases. The CDR3 loop spans 13 amino acids. Germline loops: CDR1 ENHRY, CDR2 SYGVKD. CDR3 nucleotide sequence: TGTGCCATCAGTGCCTCAGGGGCCACTGAAGCTTTCTTT. This sequence encodes CAISASGATEAFF.

The chain combines TRBV7-9 with TRBJ1-2; tentatively, D is TRBD1 (6 bases). V was shortened by 1 base and J by 4 bases, with 13 bases between the two germline ends. This CDR3 has 15 amino acids. Germline V gives CDR1 SEHNR, CDR2 FQNEAQ (reference sequence). CDR3 amino acids: CASSLVGAPGYGYTF. The CDR3 region has the DNA TGTGCCAGCAGCTTAGTGGGGGCGCCGGGCTATGGCTACACCTTC.

A word on this clone: The same CDR3 is also encoded by other DNA sequences in this sample. The V gene is TRBV28, the J gene TRBJ2-7, with 8 bases identical to TRBD2. The CDR3 has 15 amino acids. Germline assignment: CDR1 MDHEN and CDR2 SYDVKM. V was clipped by 6 bases and J by 0 bases; unmatched bases: 7. Here the CDR3 DNA reads TGTGCCAGCAGCTTCAGCGGGGGTCCCTCCTACGAGCAGTACTTC. Translated, it gives CASSFSGGPSYEQYF.

This clone is termed medium-sized. V is TRBV7-6 and J is TRBJ2-7; TRBD1 matches at 9 bases. CDR1 and CDR2 from the germline V gene are SGHVS and FNYEAQ. The CDR3 has 15 amino acids. V shed 5 bases and J 6 bases; nucleotides not matched to a gene: 11. CDR3 in DNA: TGTGCCAGCAGCCCCTTTTCAACAGGGGGCTCCGAGCAGTACTTC. Translation gives CASSPFSTGGSEQYF.

Only a few counts were recorded for this clone. The chain links TRBV29-1 to TRBJ2-7; TRBD1 is a possible D gene (6 bases). V lost 1 base and J 1 base, leaving 11 bases between the germline ends. The length of the CDR3 is 14 residues. Germline loops: CDR1 SQVTM, CDR2 ANQGSEA. As DNA, the CDR3 is TGCAGCGTTGAAGGGCAGGGGAGTTCCTACGAGCAGTACTTC. It specifies CSVEGQGSSYEQYF.

This rearrangement joins TRBV4-3 to TRBJ2-7; 8 nucleotides align to TRBD1. J gave up 2 bases and V 0 bases, and 9 bases lay outside the gene matches. The CDR3 is 17 amino acids. Germline V CDR1 and CDR2: LGHNA, YSLEER. CDR3 sequence (DNA): TGCGCCAGCAGCCAAGAGGCGGGAACGGGACAGGCCTACGAGCAGTACTTC. Its protein product is CASSQEAGTGQAYEQYF.

This clone was seen once. CDR3 sequence (DNA): TGTGCCAGCACCAGAGGTATCGAAGCTTTCTTT. The encoded protein is CASTRGIEAFF. This rearrangement joins TRBV2 to TRBJ1-1; D is uncertain. The CDR3 loop spans 11 amino acids. Per germline, CDR1 SNHLY and CDR2 FYNNEI. Trimming took 7 bases from V and 8 from J, leaving 11 bases between them.

The chain has TRBV2 and TRBJ2-5; TRBD2 matches 13 bases. The trim removed 6 bases at V and 3 bases at J, leaving 4 bases unmatched. The germline CDR1 and CDR2 sequences are SNHLY and FYNNEI. The CDR3 contains 15 residues. CDR3 in amino acids: CASRPGLAGEETQYF. The CDR3 DNA is TGTGCCAGCAGACCCGGACTAGCGGGAGAAGAGACCCAGTACTTC.

This clone was observed a handful of times. The chain uses TRBV5-1 and TRBJ2-3, with D perhaps matching TRBD1 (5 bases). Trimming took off 7 bases at V and 3 bases at J, with 12 bases between the two ends. The CDR3 extends over 13 amino acids. Germline CDR1 and CDR2: SGHRS and YFSETQ. The CDR3 region is CASRPAGTDTQYF. Written as DNA, the CDR3 is TGCGCCAGCCGCCCCGCAGGGACAGATACGCAGTATTTT.

The V call is TRBV28, the J call TRBJ2-7; D is tentatively TRBD1 or TRBD2 (5 bases each). Germline CDR1 MDHEN, CDR2 SYDVKM. V was cut by 8 bases and J by 5 bases, with 19 bases left in between. The CDR3 contains 14 residues. The CDR3 is CASGGRWGMNEQYF. DNA for the CDR3: TGTGCCAGCGGGGGACGTTGGGGGATGAACGAGCAGTACTTC.

This clone was detected a few times. The rearrangement joins TRBV19 to TRBJ1-2; D is possibly TRBD1 (6 bases). The CDR3 sequence is 13 residues long. CDR1 and CDR2 from the germline V gene are LNHDA and SQIVND (reference sequence). V lost 5 bases and J lost 7, with 14 bases in between. The CDR3 nucleotides read TGTGCCAGTAGTTCCAACCGACAGGCTGGCTACACCTTC. It specifies CASSSNRQAGYTF.

The chain couples TRBV6-1 to TRBJ1-1; 12 bases agree with TRBD1. CDR1 and CDR2 (germline): MNHNS, SASEGT. Germline trimming cut 6 bases from V and 10 bases from J; bases unmatched to any gene: 9. This CDR3 has 14 amino acids. The CDR3 reads CASREGQGAPRAFF. The CDR3 region has the DNA TGTGCCAGCAGGGAGGGACAGGGGGCGCCTCGAGCTTTCTTT.

The J gene is TRBJ2-1, the V gene TRBV5-1; TRBD2 matches at 12 bases. The CDR3 length is 16 residues. The ends lost 4 bases at V and 6 bases at J; junction bases unmatched: 8. Germline V gene lookup returns CDR1 SGHRS and CDR2 YFSETQ. CDR3 protein: CASSGALAGGGNEQFF. As DNA, the CDR3 is TGCGCCAGCAGCGGAGCACTAGCGGGGGGAGGCAATGAGCAGTTCTTC.